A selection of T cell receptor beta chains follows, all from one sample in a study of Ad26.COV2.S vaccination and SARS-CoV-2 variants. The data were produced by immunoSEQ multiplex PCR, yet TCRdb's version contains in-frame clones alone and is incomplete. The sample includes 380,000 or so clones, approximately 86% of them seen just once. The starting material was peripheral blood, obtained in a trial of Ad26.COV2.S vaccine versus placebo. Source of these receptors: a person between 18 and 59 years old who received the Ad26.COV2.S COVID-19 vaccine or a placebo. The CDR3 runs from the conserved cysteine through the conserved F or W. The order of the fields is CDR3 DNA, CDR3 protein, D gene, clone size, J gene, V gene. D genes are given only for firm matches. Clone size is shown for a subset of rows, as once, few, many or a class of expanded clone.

CDR3nt: TGTGCCAGTAGTACCTCACAGGGCGTTGGCAATCAGCCCCAGCATTTT
CDR3aa: CASSTSQGVGNQPQHF
d_gene: .
abundance: .
j_gene: TRBJ1-5
v_gene: TRBV19

CDR3nt: TGTGCCAGCAGGAGGGGGGACAGGGCAGGCAATCAGCCCCAGCATTTT
CDR3aa: CASRRGDRAGNQPQHF
d_gene: TRBD1
abundance: .
j_gene: TRBJ1-5
v_gene: TRBV2

CDR3nt: TGCAGTGCTAGTCCCACCGGGAGCCCCAACTACGAGCAGTACTTC
CDR3aa: CSASPTGSPNYEQYF
d_gene: .
abundance: .
j_gene: TRBJ2-7
v_gene: TRBV20-1

CDR3nt: TGTGCCAGCAGCCGGACAGGGCTCCAAGAGACCCAGTACTTC
CDR3aa: CASSRTGLQETQYF
d_gene: TRBD1
abundance: .
j_gene: TRBJ2-5
v_gene: TRBV11-3

CDR3nt: TGTGCCAGCAGCACGGACAGGGGAACCTACGAGCAGTACTTC
CDR3aa: CASSTDRGTYEQYF
d_gene: TRBD1
abundance: .
j_gene: TRBJ2-7
v_gene: TRBV7-2

CDR3nt: TGTGCCAGCAGCCTTAACTATGGCTACACCTTC
CDR3aa: CASSLNYGYTF
d_gene: .
abundance: .
j_gene: TRBJ1-2
v_gene: TRBV28

CDR3nt: TGTGCCAGCAGAGCCAGGGGGGGAGACTATGGCTACACCTTC
CDR3aa: CASRARGGDYGYTF
d_gene: TRBD1
abundance: .
j_gene: TRBJ1-2
v_gene: TRBV5-6

CDR3nt: TGTGCCAGCAGTTTGGGACAGATATACGAGCAGTACTTC
CDR3aa: CASSLGQIYEQYF
d_gene: TRBD1
abundance: .
j_gene: TRBJ2-7
v_gene: TRBV27

CDR3nt: TGTGCCAGCACCTTGACAGTGAACACTGAAGCTTTCTTT
CDR3aa: CASTLTVNTEAFF
d_gene: .
abundance: .
j_gene: TRBJ1-1
v_gene: TRBV7-9

CDR3nt: TGTGCCAGCAGCCTTTTTCAGGGAGACTATGGCTACACCTTC
CDR3aa: CASSLFQGDYGYTF
d_gene: .
abundance: .
j_gene: TRBJ1-2
v_gene: TRBV3-1/TRBV3-2

CDR3nt: TGCGCTAGCAGCCAAGATCAGGTCGGGGAGCTGTTTTTT
CDR3aa: CASSQDQVGELFF
d_gene: .
abundance: .
j_gene: TRBJ2-2
v_gene: TRBV4-3

CDR3nt: TGTGCCAGTAGCAACCCGGCAAGTCTGAACACTGAAGCTTTCTTT
CDR3aa: CASSNPASLNTEAFF
d_gene: .
abundance: once
j_gene: TRBJ1-1
v_gene: TRBV19

CDR3nt: TGTGCCACCAGTGATTTTGGAGGCGCCCGGGATGGCTACACCTTC
CDR3aa: CATSDFGGARDGYTF
d_gene: .
abundance: .
j_gene: TRBJ1-2
v_gene: TRBV24-1

CDR3nt: TGCGCCAGCAGCCAACTTAGCGGGGTCACAGATACGCAGTATTTT
CDR3aa: CASSQLSGVTDTQYF
d_gene: TRBD2
abundance: .
j_gene: TRBJ2-3
v_gene: TRBV4-3

CDR3nt: TGTGCCAGCAGTTCCATGACTAATTCACCCCTCCACTTT
CDR3aa: CASSSMTNSPLHF
d_gene: .
abundance: .
j_gene: TRBJ1-6
v_gene: TRBV6-6

CDR3nt: TGCGCCAGCAATCGGGACCTAATCACAGATACGCAGTATTTT
CDR3aa: CASNRDLITDTQYF
d_gene: .
abundance: .
j_gene: TRBJ2-3
v_gene: TRBV10-1

CDR3nt: TGTGCCAGCACCCTTAGACTGGGAACGGAGACCCAGTACTTC
CDR3aa: CASTLRLGTETQYF
d_gene: .
abundance: once
j_gene: TRBJ2-5
v_gene: TRBV7-9

CDR3nt: TGTGCCAGCAGCTTAGGTGACAGCCTCTATGGCTACACCTTC
CDR3aa: CASSLGDSLYGYTF
d_gene: .
abundance: few
j_gene: TRBJ1-2
v_gene: TRBV11-2

CDR3nt: TGTGCCAGCTCACCACAGGGAGGCGAGCAGTACTTC
CDR3aa: CASSPQGGEQYF
d_gene: .
abundance: .
j_gene: TRBJ2-7
v_gene: TRBV18

CDR3nt: TGTGCCAGCAGTAATCAACAGGGGGCCAGGGAGCTGTTTTTT
CDR3aa: CASSNQQGARELFF
d_gene: TRBD1
abundance: .
j_gene: TRBJ2-2
v_gene: TRBV6-2/TRBV6-3

CDR3nt: TGTGCCAGCAGTGAAAGGGGAACCGGGGAGCTGTTTTTT
CDR3aa: CASSERGTGELFF
d_gene: .
abundance: .
j_gene: TRBJ2-2
v_gene: TRBV2

CDR3nt: TGTGCCAGCAGTTCTGGACAGGGAAATCAGCCCCAGCATTTT
CDR3aa: CASSSGQGNQPQHF
d_gene: TRBD1
abundance: .
j_gene: TRBJ1-5
v_gene: TRBV28

CDR3nt: TGTGCCAGCAGCCTGACAGGGGGACGTCGTAAGGCCCTCCACTTT
CDR3aa: CASSLTGGRRKALHF
d_gene: TRBD1
abundance: .
j_gene: TRBJ1-6
v_gene: TRBV28

CDR3nt: TGTGCCAGCAGTGAACGGACTAGCGGGAGCCCAGATACGCAGTATTTT
CDR3aa: CASSERTSGSPDTQYF
d_gene: TRBD2
abundance: .
j_gene: TRBJ2-3
v_gene: TRBV6-1

CDR3nt: TGTGCCAGCAGTTTAACGTTAGGGACAGGGACGCATGAGCAGTTCTTC
CDR3aa: CASSLTLGTGTHEQFF
d_gene: TRBD1
abundance: .
j_gene: TRBJ2-1
v_gene: TRBV28

CDR3nt: TGTGCCAGCAGCTTTGGACGAACTAATGAAAAACTGTTTTTT
CDR3aa: CASSFGRTNEKLFF
d_gene: .
abundance: .
j_gene: TRBJ1-4
v_gene: TRBV13

CDR3nt: TGCGCCAGCAGCTCCGGCGGTATTGGTGAGCAGTTCTTC
CDR3aa: CASSSGGIGEQFF
d_gene: .
abundance: once
j_gene: TRBJ2-1
v_gene: TRBV5-1

CDR3nt: TGTGCCAGCAGTTACGGACAGAGGAACACTGAAGCTTTCTTT
CDR3aa: CASSYGQRNTEAFF
d_gene: .
abundance: .
j_gene: TRBJ1-1
v_gene: TRBV6-5

CDR3nt: TGCGCCAGCAGCTTGTTGACAGGGGCCAGCACTGAAGCTTTCTTT
CDR3aa: CASSLLTGASTEAFF
d_gene: TRBD1
abundance: .
j_gene: TRBJ1-1
v_gene: TRBV5-1

CDR3nt: TGTGCCAGCAGTGAAATAGGCAACGGGGAGCTGTTTTTT
CDR3aa: CASSEIGNGELFF
d_gene: .
abundance: few
j_gene: TRBJ2-2
v_gene: TRBV2

CDR3nt: TGTGCCAGCAGTACTGGCAATCAGCCCCAGCATTTT
CDR3aa: CASSTGNQPQHF
d_gene: .
abundance: .
j_gene: TRBJ1-5
v_gene: TRBV6-5

CDR3nt: TGTGCCAGCAGCCCAGTAGCGGGGCACACAGATACGCAGTATTTT
CDR3aa: CASSPVAGHTDTQYF
d_gene: TRBD2
abundance: .
j_gene: TRBJ2-3
v_gene: TRBV7-2

CDR3nt: TGTGCCAGCAGCTCCACACCTCTACCACTCTCCTACGAGCAGTACTTC
CDR3aa: CASSSTPLPLSYEQYF
d_gene: .
abundance: .
j_gene: TRBJ2-7
v_gene: TRBV7-2

CDR3nt: TGTGCCAGCAGCTTAGACAGGGCCATTAATTCACCCCTCCACTTT
CDR3aa: CASSLDRAINSPLHF
d_gene: .
abundance: .
j_gene: TRBJ1-6
v_gene: TRBV7-2

CDR3nt: TGTGCCAGCAGCCACAAACAGGGGACCTATGGCTACACCTTC
CDR3aa: CASSHKQGTYGYTF
d_gene: TRBD1
abundance: .
j_gene: TRBJ1-2
v_gene: TRBV28

CDR3nt: TGTGCCAGTAGTATACTAGCGGGGGGAGACACCGGGGAGCTGTTTTTT
CDR3aa: CASSILAGGDTGELFF
d_gene: TRBD2
abundance: .
j_gene: TRBJ2-2
v_gene: TRBV19